Following are 12 T cell receptor beta chains from one sample sequenced in a study of vaccination and CD4 T cells after COVID-19. The study sequenced cultured CD4+ T cell DNA using the Oncomine TCR Beta short-read assay. TCRdb recomputed calls from the PCR reads with MiXCR, one row per CDR3 protein. This table holds 13,000 or so distinct CDR3 sequences, roughly 44% found once. The antigens these receptors bind are not known. Treatment specified: roughly ten-day PBMC culture with coronavirus spike peptide pools or control peptides (ViraFEST assay). Sequencing used CD4+ T cells from blood, cultured in vitro. Every receptor here comes from a human donor who had recovered from COVID-19.

This clonotype was found a few times. The chain combines TRBV20-1 with TRBJ2-5, with D tentatively TRBD2 (5 bases). CDR1 DFQATT and CDR2 SNEGSKA come from the germline V gene (reference sequence). V gave up 0 bases and J gave up 7 bases, with 21 bases separating them. This CDR3 spans 16 amino acids. The CDR3 is CSARDLKAGSVRTQYF. CDR3 DNA sequence: TGCAGTGCTAGAGATTTGAAGGCGGGCTCCGTCAGGACCCAGTACTTC.

The rearrangement links TRBV12-3 or TRBV12-4 to TRBJ1-1, with D uncertain. This CDR3 region has 16 residues. Trimming left V 6 bases short and J 5 bases short, with 22 bases between. In DNA form, the CDR3 reads TGTGCCAGCAGGCCCCAGATGGTAAGCAAAGATACTGAAGCTTTCTTT. This translates into CASRPQMVSKDTEAFF.

The chain has TRBV10-3 and TRBJ2-2; D possibly corresponds to TRBD1 (6 bases). The V end lost 4 bases, the J end lost 1 base, and 7 bases lay between the germline ends. This CDR3 contains 14 residues. Germline CDR1 ENHRY, CDR2 SYGVKD. CDR3 region: CAISGGRNTGELFF. CDR3 in DNA: TGTGCCATCAGTGGGGGGCGGAACACCGGGGAGCTGTTTTTT.

This rearrangement joins TRBV6-1 to TRBJ2-1; 14 nucleotides align to TRBD2. V was clipped by 4 bases and J by 2 bases; unmatched bases: 7. This CDR3 region has 18 residues. Germline values: CDR1 MNHNS, CDR2 SASEGT. CDR3 bases: TGTGCCAGCAGTGCCTCCGGGACTAGCGGGGGAACCTACAATGAGCAGTTCTTC. Protein: CASSASGTSGGTYNEQFF.

This chain joins TRBV11-3 and TRBJ2-6; D call uncertain. V lost 2 bases and J lost 1, with 3 bases in between. CDR3 length equals 14 residues. Germline V gene data show CDR1 as SGHNT and CDR2 as YENEEA. As DNA, the CDR3 is TGTGCCAGCAGCTTAAGATCTGGGGCCAACGTCCTGACTTTC. Translating it yields CASSLRSGANVLTF.

The chain couples TRBV7-9 to TRBJ1-6; 10 bases are shared with TRBD1. V dropped 1 base and J dropped 7; count of bases not matched to a gene: 1. Germline loops: CDR1 SEHNR, CDR2 FQNEAQ (reference sequence). The CDR3 runs to 15 residues. The CDR3 here is CASSLVGQGNSPLHF. CDR3 DNA sequence: TGTGCCAGCAGCTTAGTGGGACAGGGGAATTCACCCCTCCACTTT.

The chain joins TRBV5-1 to TRBJ1-6; 7 bases agree with TRBD1. Trimming cost V 0 bases and J 12 bases; bases outside gene matches: 3. The CDR3 has 13 residues. CDR1 is SGHRS and CDR2 is YFSETQ in the germline V gene. The CDR3 loop reads CASSLATGEPLHF. Written as DNA, the CDR3 is TGCGCCAGCAGCTTGGCAACAGGGGAACCCCTCCACTTT.

The chain employs TRBV5-6 and TRBJ2-5; D unresolved. This CDR3 comprises 12 residues. Germline V gives CDR1 SGHDT, CDR2 YYEEEE. Trimming cost V 2 bases and J 4 bases, with 6 bases left between them. CDR3 sequence: CASSLLRETQYF. The CDR3 DNA is TGTGCCAGCAGCTTATTAAGAGAGACCCAGTACTTC.

This chain joins TRBV20-1 and TRBJ2-3; either TRBD1 or TRBD2 may supply D (5 bases each). Trimming shortened V by 6 bases and J by 6 bases, and 16 bases separated the two germline ends. Germline V gene sequence: CDR1 DFQATT, CDR2 SNEGSKA (reference sequence). The CDR3 runs 13 residues. As DNA, the CDR3 is TGCAGTGCCACAGTCTCGGGACCGGATACGCAGTATTTT. Translation gives CSATVSGPDTQYF.

The chain uses TRBV6-5 and TRBJ1-2; TRBD1 might be the D (6 bases). This CDR3 contains 13 residues. The germline V and J ends were trimmed by 4 bases and 9 bases, with 15 bases remaining between them. Germline loops: CDR1 MNHEY, CDR2 SVGAGI. The CDR3 loop reads CASSFSQGGSYTF. Written as DNA, the CDR3 is TGTGCCAGCAGTTTCTCACAGGGAGGAAGCTACACCTTC.

The rearrangement joins TRBV11-2 to TRBJ2-7; TRBD2 matches at 8 bases. There are 16 residues in the CDR3. Germline values: CDR1 SGHAT, CDR2 FQNNGV. V shed 2 bases and J 3 bases; nucleotides not matched to a gene: 9. In DNA, the CDR3 is TGTGCCAGCAGCTTAATAGGGGCGGGGGGCCTCTACGAGCAGTACTTC. This encodes CASSLIGAGGLYEQYF.

The rearrangement joins TRBV5-1 to TRBJ2-1; 12 nucleotides agree with TRBD1. Trimming at V came to 0 bases and at J to 9 bases, leaving 4 bases not matched to a gene. CDR3 length equals 15 residues. Germline lookup yields CDR1 SGHRS and CDR2 YFSETQ. In nucleotides, the CDR3 is TGCGCCAGCAGCTTGGAGGGACAGGGGGCACTTGAGCAGTTCTTC. It translates to CASSLEGQGALEQFF.